The TCR beta chain described here comes from a study of T cell responses to AZD1222 COVID-19 vaccine. Study-wide points: Among those given AZD1222, only five to seven were seropositive at baseline. Once two AZD1222 doses were given, Spike-specific TCR breadth and depth went up. Donors skewed white British and female; clonal diversity was possibly underestimated.

This table comes from immunoSEQ multiplex PCR, and its TCRdb copy is limited to in-frame clones, with some not included. The profile shows over 200,000 clones, around 94% of them singletons. There are 14 residues in the CDR3. V shed 5 bases and J shed 8 bases, with 21 bases lying between them. CDR1 is SQVTM, CDR2 ANQGSEA, per germline. In the case of this clone: Its antigen is unidentified.

The V call is TRBV29-1, the J call TRBJ1-2, with D possibly being TRBD1 (5 bases). Sequenced material: peripheral blood, taken 28 days after the second dose of the MenACWY control vaccine. The receptor was derived from an adult who received the MenACWY meningococcal vaccine as a control. CDR3 sequence reads: CSVPTAQEYRGYTF. In nucleotides, the CDR3 is TGCAGCGTTCCGACAGCCCAAGAGTATCGAGGCTACACCTTC.